One TCR beta chain is described in this entry. Antigen: not known. The data originate from a study of regulatory T cells in long-lasting Graves disease. Study context: Graves' patients (newly diagnosed) had been on antithyroid drugs under 3 months. The study, taken as a whole, reports: It is possible that accuracy was reduced by the small size of the sample.

J was trimmed by 0 bases and V by 4 bases; bases with no gene match: 12. The CDR3 is made up of 16 amino acids. Germline V lookup: CDR1 DFQATT, CDR2 SNEGSKA (reference sequence). Noted time point: newly diagnosed GD, antithyroid drugs for less than 3 months. Making the TCR library involved RNA that had been extracted from PBMCs. Graves' disease diagnosis relied on American Thyroid Association guidelines. The authors built TCR beta libraries using iRepertoire HTBI primers and Arm-PCR of CDR3 regions. TCRdb fed the multiplex PCR reads into MiXCR, producing one record per CDR3 protein. The table includes a few hundred thousand distinct CDR3 sequences, about 10% detected once. Separately, the same data were catalogued under a study of T cells in Graves' hyperthyroidism and ophthalmopathy.

The V gene is TRBV20-1, the J gene TRBJ2-7, with 7 positions matching TRBD2. This TCR was sampled from a woman aged 18-29 years with Graves disease. The starting material was peripheral blood mononuclear cells (PBMCs), obtained at new diagnosis, from a patient treated with antithyroid drugs. CDR3 region: CSAIPPLLADSYEQYF. CDR3 bases: TGCAGTGCTATCCCCCCTTTGCTAGCGGACTCCTACGAGCAGTACTTC.